Listed here are 21 T cell receptor beta chains from one sample, sequenced in a study of blood T cell repertoires in COVID-19. Repertoires were generated with immunoSEQ multiplex PCR, while TCRdb's copy carries only in-frame clones and drops some. The data hold approximately 63,000 clones, with about 90% observed a single time. The sample was peripheral blood. These receptors all stem from an older man in a cohort sampled during active COVID-19.

This chain uses TRBV6-1 with TRBJ2-7, with a weak D call TRBD1 (5 bases). Between the trimmed V and J ends, which lost 1 base and 0 bases, there was a span of 10 bases. The CDR3 consists of 15 residues. Looked up from germline, CDR1 is MNHNS and CDR2 is SASEGT. DNA of the CDR3: TGTGCCAGCAGTGAAGGACAGATAAGCTCCTACGAGCAGTACTTC. Translated: CASSEGQISSYEQYF.

There are a few counts of this clone. The chain is built from TRBV4-1 and TRBJ1-4; possible D gene TRBD1, 6 bases. Germline CDR1 reads MGHRA; CDR2 reads YSYEKL. CDR3 length equals 14 residues. Trimming pared 1 base from V and 5 bases from J, leaving 8 bases between. The CDR3 is CASSQGTVNEKLFF. CDR3 coding DNA: TGCGCCAGCAGCCAAGGGACAGTAAATGAAAAACTGTTTTTT.

The J gene is TRBJ1-1, the V gene TRBV28; no clear D. Trimming shortened V by 2 bases and J by 1 base, and 8 bases separated the two germline ends. The CDR3 contains 14 residues. Germline V CDR1 and CDR2: MDHEN, SYDVKM. CDR3 amino acids: CASSLTHRNTEAFF. CDR3 DNA: TGTGCCAGCAGTTTAACACACAGGAACACTGAAGCTTTCTTT.

This clone was seen a single time. V usage is TRBV20-1 and J usage is TRBJ2-1; 11 bases match TRBD2. Germline CDR1 and CDR2: DFQATT and SNEGSKA (reference sequence). The CDR3 length is 15 residues. The V segment lost 3 bases and the J segment 5 bases; nucleotides outside the gene matches: 6. As DNA, the CDR3 is TGCAGTGCTAGTGCGGGACTAGCGGCCAACAATGAGCAGTTCTTC. Encoded protein: CSASAGLAANNEQFF.

V and J are TRBV13 and TRBJ1-6; perhaps TRBD1 as D (6 bases). V was pared by 4 bases and J by 9 bases, with 13 bases between. The germline CDR1 and CDR2 sequences are PRHDT and FYEKMQ (reference sequence). CDR3 length: 14 amino acids. In nucleotides, the CDR3 is TGTGCCAGCAGCTCTTGGGACATGGGTTCACCCCTCCACTTT. It encodes CASSSWDMGSPLHF. The whole variable domain, filled in from reference TRBV13 and TRBJ1-6, reads AAGVIQSPRHLIKEKRETATLKCYPIPRHDTVYWYQQGPGQDPQFLISFYEKMQSDKGSIPDRFSAQQFSDYHSELNMSSLELGDSALYFCASSSWDMGSPLHFGNGTRLTVT.

The chain links TRBV5-4 to TRBJ1-2, with a possible D match to TRBD1 (5 bases). The CDR3 has 13 amino acids. Trimming removed 4 bases at V and 2 bases at J, with 9 bases between. Germline-derived CDR1 and CDR2 are SGHNT and YYREEE (reference sequence). CDR3 amino acids: CASSEDTNYGYTF. The CDR3 nucleotides read TGTGCCAGCAGCGAGGACACCAACTATGGCTACACCTTC.

The chain links TRBV27 to TRBJ2-1; 8 nucleotides match TRBD2. Germline V lookup: CDR1 MNHEY, CDR2 SMNVEV (reference sequence). J lost 0 bases, V lost 5 bases, and 9 bases had no gene match. CDR3 size: 17 residues. The CDR3 sequence is CASSPSGRGSSYNEQFF. DNA for the CDR3: TGTGCCAGCAGTCCCTCCGGGAGGGGGAGCTCCTACAATGAGCAGTTCTTC.

The genes are TRBV5-1 and TRBJ2-1; 10 nucleotides line up with TRBD1. The CDR3 contains 13 residues. Looked up from germline, CDR1 is SGHRS and CDR2 is YFSETQ. The V gene end was trimmed by 5 bases and the J gene end by 6 bases; junction bases not matched to a gene: 2. CDR3 sequence reads: CASRRTGGNEQFF. CDR3 bases: TGCGCCAGCAGAAGGACAGGGGGCAATGAGCAGTTCTTC.

The chain carries TRBV14 and TRBJ2-3, with TRBD2 as a possible D gene (6 bases). CDR1 and CDR2 from the germline V gene are SGHDN and FVKESK. This CDR3 is built from 16 residues. The ends were cut back, 4 bases at V and 1 base at J, with 15 bases in the middle. In DNA form, the CDR3 reads TGTGCCAGCAGCCCTAGGACTAACCAACGCACAGATACGCAGTATTTT. It encodes CASSPRTNQRTDTQYF. The whole variable domain, filled in from reference TRBV14 and TRBJ2-3, reads EAGVTQFPSHSVIEKGQTVTLRCDPISGHDNLYWYRRVMGKEIKFLLHFVKESKQDESGMPNNRFLAERTGGTYSTLKVQPAELEDSGVYFCASSPRTNQRTDTQYFGPGTRLTVL.

The rearrangement links TRBV7-3 to TRBJ2-5, with 8 bases that match TRBD2. The CDR3 is made up of 15 amino acids. With V trimmed by 1 base and J by 5 bases, 6 bases remained unmatched. The germline CDR1 and CDR2 sequences are SGHTA and FQGTGA. CDR3 bases: TGTGCCAGCAGCTTAAAACAAGCGGGAGTGGAGACCCAGTACTTC. This translates into CASSLKQAGVETQYF.

Written as DNA, the CDR3 is TGTGCCAGCAGTTACTCCGGTCCGCCGGGCACAGATACGCAGTATTTT. This codes for CASSYSGPPGTDTQYF. The V gene is TRBV6-2 or TRBV6-3, the J gene TRBJ2-3; D remains unclear. Germline CDR1 is MNHEY and CDR2 is SVGEGT. The CDR3 covers 16 residues. V lost 0 bases and J 1 base, leaving 11 bases between the germline ends.

V gene TRBV9 combines with J gene TRBJ1-1; D may be TRBD1 (5 bases). CDR1 is SGDLS and CDR2 is YYNGEE in the germline V gene. There are 15 residues in the CDR3. Trimming shortened V by 4 bases and J by 0 bases, and 13 bases separated the two germline ends. This CDR3 reads CASSPTAIMNTEAFF. The DNA for the CDR3 is TGTGCCAGCAGCCCGACAGCGATAATGAACACTGAAGCTTTCTTT.

V usage is TRBV7-9 and J usage is TRBJ2-5; D possibly corresponds to TRBD1 (5 bases). V gave up 1 base and J gave up 5 bases, with 8 bases separating them. The CDR3 has 13 residues. Germline V gives CDR1 SEHNR, CDR2 FQNEAQ (reference sequence). The CDR3 spells CASSLVGAETQYF. Written as DNA, the CDR3 is TGTGCCAGCAGCTTAGTTGGGGCTGAGACCCAGTACTTC.

The V gene is TRBV5-1, the J gene TRBJ1-3; the match to TRBD1 covers 8 bases. With V trimmed by 4 bases and J by 4 bases, 10 bases remained unmatched. The CDR3 sequence is 16 residues long. Germline V lookup: CDR1 SGHRS, CDR2 YFSETQ. CDR3 in DNA: TGCGCCAGCAGCCTGGGTGGGACAGGAGACGGAAACACCATATATTTT. Its translation is CASSLGGTGDGNTIYF.

The CDR3 coding sequence is TGTGCCAGCTCACCACAGGGCAGGGGTGAACAGCCCCAGCATTTT. Protein: CASSPQGRGEQPQHF. This chain uses TRBV18 with TRBJ1-5, with D tentatively TRBD1 (6 bases). Germline V gives CDR1 KGHSH, CDR2 LQKENI. V lost 1 base and J lost 7, with 14 bases in between. There are 15 residues in the CDR3.

The chain joins TRBV7-9 to TRBJ1-5, with 9 bases identical to TRBD1. CDR3 size: 14 residues. CDR1 is SEHNR and CDR2 is FQNEAQ in the germline V gene (reference sequence). The ends lost 7 bases at V and 7 bases at J; junction bases unmatched: 8. CDR3 bases: TGTGCCAGCACCGGGGGGACAGGGCGACAGCCCCAGCATTTT. This encodes CASTGGTGRQPQHF.

This chain links TRBV4-3 with TRBJ1-3; perhaps TRBD1 as D (6 bases). Trimming stripped 4 bases from V and 2 bases from J, with 15 bases between. The CDR3 extends over 16 amino acids. Germline lookup yields CDR1 LGHNA and CDR2 YSLEER. In nucleotides, the CDR3 is TGCGCCAGCAGCCGAGCGGGGGGGCAGACTGGAAACACCATATATTTT. Protein sequence: CASSRAGGQTGNTIYF.

The V and J genes are TRBV11-2 and TRBJ1-1; the D is unclear. This CDR3 has 12 residues. Trimming left V 3 bases short and J 5 bases short, with 7 bases between. Germline values: CDR1 SGHAT, CDR2 FQNNGV. CDR3 bases: TGTGCCAGCAGCTTCGGGGAAACTGAAGCTTTCTTT. Protein sequence: CASSFGETEAFF.

The chain has TRBV7-3 and TRBJ2-3; D not resolved. V was shortened by 1 base and J by 0 bases, with 5 bases between the two germline ends. Germline values: CDR1 SGHTA, CDR2 FQGTGA. This CDR3 is 14 amino acids long. The CDR3: CASSLSGSTDTQYF. For the CDR3, the DNA is TGTGCCAGCAGCTTAAGCGGTAGCACAGATACGCAGTATTTT.

This clone occurred a few times. The V call is TRBV5-5, the J call TRBJ1-6, with D hard to call. Germline loops: CDR1 SGHKS, CDR2 YYEKEE (reference sequence). The CDR3 sequence is 16 residues long. V lost 4 bases and J lost 7, with 18 bases in between. DNA of the CDR3: TGTGCCAGCAGCGACGTGAGGATTGGGTTAAATTCACCCCTCCACTTT. It translates to CASSDVRIGLNSPLHF.

This sequence joins TRBV6-6 and TRBJ1-1; D may be TRBD1 (5 bases). The CDR3 contains 14 residues. Trimming left V 6 bases short and J 3 bases short, with 14 bases between. The germline CDR1 and CDR2 sequences are MNHNY and SVGAGI (reference sequence). The CDR3 region is CASRPGKEDTEAFF. The CDR3 DNA sequence: TGTGCCAGCAGGCCAGGGAAAGAGGACACTGAAGCTTTCTTT.